The following is a TCR beta chain sequence with its context. With 0 bases removed from V and 9 bases from J, the gap between germline ends came to 12 bases. The germline CDR1 and CDR2 sequences are MNHEY and SVGAGI. This CDR3 is 14 amino acids long. Alongside a J-beta primer mix, a sample-barcoded 5' primer served in a second PCR lasting about 6 to 12 cycles. TCRdb fed the 5' RACE reads into MiXCR, producing one record per CDR3 protein. The table shows about 1 million distinct CDR3 sequences, with over 35% occurring only once. The sample comes from a study of blood T cells in healthy people across ages.

Material for sequencing was blood. The chain couples TRBV6-5 to TRBJ2-1; D ambiguous. The TCR comes from a woman aged 55 to 70 in good health. CDR3 region: CASSYSYAYSEQFF. The CDR3 DNA follows: TGTGCCAGCAGTTACTCGTATGCCTATAGTGAGCAGTTCTTC.